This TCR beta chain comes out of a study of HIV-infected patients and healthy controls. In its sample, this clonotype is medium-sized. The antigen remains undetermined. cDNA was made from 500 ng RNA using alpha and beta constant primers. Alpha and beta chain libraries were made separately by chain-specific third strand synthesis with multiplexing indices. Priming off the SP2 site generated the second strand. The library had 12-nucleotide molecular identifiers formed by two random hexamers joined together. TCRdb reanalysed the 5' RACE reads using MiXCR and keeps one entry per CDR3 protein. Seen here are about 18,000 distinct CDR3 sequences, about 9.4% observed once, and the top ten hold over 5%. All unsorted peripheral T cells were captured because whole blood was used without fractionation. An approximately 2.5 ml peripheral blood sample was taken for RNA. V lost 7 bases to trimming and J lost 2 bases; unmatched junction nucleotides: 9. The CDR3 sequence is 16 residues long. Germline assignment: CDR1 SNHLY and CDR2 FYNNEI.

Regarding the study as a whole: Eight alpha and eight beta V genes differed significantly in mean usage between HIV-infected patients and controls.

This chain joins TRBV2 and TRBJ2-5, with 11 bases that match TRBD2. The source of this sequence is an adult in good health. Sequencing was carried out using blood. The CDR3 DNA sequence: TGTGCCAGCACAGAACTAGCGGGAGAATTTCAAGAGACCCAGTACTTC. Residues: CASTELAGEFQETQYF.